The present entry profiles one T cell receptor beta chain with its context. The data are from a study of CD8 T cells in ankylosing spondylitis. The V end lost 1 base, the J end lost 1 base, and 5 bases lay between the germline ends. This CDR3 comprises 13 residues. TCRdb re-called the 5' RACE reads with MiXCR, one entry per CDR3 protein. The sample contains under 170,000 distinct CDR3 sequences, around 45% of which appear only once. The chain combines TRBV12-3 or TRBV12-4 with TRBJ2-7, with D unresolved. Sequencing input: synovial fluid, either unsorted or a sorted T cell fraction (not recorded which). The receptor comes from a male donor with ankylosing spondylitis. The CDR3 DNA reads TGTGCCAGCAGTTTAGTTTGGTCCTACGAGCAGTACTTC. Its protein is CASSLVWSYEQYF.